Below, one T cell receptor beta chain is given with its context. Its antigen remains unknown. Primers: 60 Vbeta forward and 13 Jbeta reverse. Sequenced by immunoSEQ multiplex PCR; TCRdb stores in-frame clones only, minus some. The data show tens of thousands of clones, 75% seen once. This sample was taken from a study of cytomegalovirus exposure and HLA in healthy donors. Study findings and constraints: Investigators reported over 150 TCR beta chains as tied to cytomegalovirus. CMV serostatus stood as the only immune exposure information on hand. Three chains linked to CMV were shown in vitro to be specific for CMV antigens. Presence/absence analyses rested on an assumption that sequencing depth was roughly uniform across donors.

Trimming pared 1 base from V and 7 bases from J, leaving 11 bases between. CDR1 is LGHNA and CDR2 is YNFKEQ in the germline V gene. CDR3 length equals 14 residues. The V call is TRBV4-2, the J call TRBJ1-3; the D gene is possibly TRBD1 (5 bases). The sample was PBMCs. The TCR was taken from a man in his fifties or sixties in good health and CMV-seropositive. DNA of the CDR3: TGTGCCAGCAGCCAAGGGGGCCCCGTCAACACCATATATTTT. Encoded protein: CASSQGGPVNTIYF.